These 11 T cell receptor beta chains were sequenced from one sample in a study of cytomegalovirus exposure and HLA in healthy donors. The study ran its PCR with 60 Vbeta and 13 Jbeta primers. TCRdb's copy holds only in-frame clones and misses some; the assay was immunoSEQ multiplex PCR. The data contain around 100,000 clones, roughly 66% of them seen just once; the ten biggest clones take up around 2.2%. What was sequenced was PBMCs. The receptor source for this set is a woman aged 25 to 39 in good health and CMV-seronegative.

The V call is TRBV5-1, the J call TRBJ2-1; TRBD1 matches 7 bases. J gave up 6 bases and V 7 bases, and 4 bases lay outside the gene matches. CDR1 and CDR2 from the germline V gene are SGHRS and YFSETQ. The CDR3 loop spans 12 amino acids. CDR3 nucleotide sequence: TGCGCCAGCGGGACAGCGATCAATGAGCAGTTCTTC. Translating it yields CASGTAINEQFF.

The V and J genes are TRBV15 and TRBJ2-2; D unresolved. Deletions cut 0 bases from V and 4 bases from J, with 9 bases between. Germline CDR1 LNHNV, CDR2 YYDKDF (reference sequence). CDR3 length equals 15 residues. CDR3 amino acids: CATSRDPRGTGELFF. In DNA form, the CDR3 reads TGTGCCACCAGCAGAGATCCCAGAGGCACCGGGGAGCTGTTTTTT.

The J gene is TRBJ1-1, the V gene TRBV30; D uncertain. This CDR3 spans 12 amino acids. The V gene lost 2 bases and the J gene lost 1 base, with 5 bases spanning the gap. In germline, CDR1 is GTSNPN, CDR2 SVGIG (reference sequence). CDR3 bases: TGTGCCTGGAGTTTACAGAACACTGAAGCTTTCTTT. Translating gives CAWSLQNTEAFF.

The rearrangement uses TRBV7-9 and TRBJ2-7; D remains unclear. With 1 base removed from V and 4 bases from J, the gap between germline ends came to 8 bases. CDR3 size: 13 residues. CDR1 and CDR2 (germline): SEHNR, FQNEAQ (reference sequence). CDR3 DNA: TGTGCCAGCAGCTTAGTTGGCGGATACGAGCAGTACTTC. Amino acid sequence: CASSLVGGYEQYF.

The rearrangement uses TRBV7-8 and TRBJ1-2; 7 bases line up with TRBD1. There are 16 residues in the CDR3. Trimming at V came to 0 bases and at J to 1 base, leaving 5 bases not matched to a gene. Germline CDR1 reads SGHVS; CDR2 reads FQNEAQ. DNA for the CDR3: TGTGCCAGCAGCTTAGCCCTGACAGGGTTTAACTATGGCTACACCTTC. It yields the protein CASSLALTGFNYGYTF.

Turning to this clone: A read error may account for a junction end that differs from germline. The identical CDR3 is also encoded by other nucleotide sequences in the sample. The V gene is TRBV4-2, the J gene TRBJ2-7; unclear D gene. CDR1 and CDR2 (germline): LGHNA, YNFKEQ. The CDR3 loop spans 13 amino acids. The CDR3 nucleotides are TGTGCCAGCAGTCAAGGCAGTGGTTACGAGCAGTACTTC. This translates into CASSQGSGYEQYF.

This clone was seen only a few times. The chain carries TRBV9 and TRBJ1-6; 8 bases align to TRBD1. The length of the CDR3 is 15 residues. The J segment lost 8 bases and the V segment lost 2 bases, leaving 6 bases of the junction unmatched. In germline, CDR1 is SGDLS, CDR2 YYNGEE. CDR3 DNA sequence: TGTGCCAGCAGCGTTGGGGACAGGCTTTATTCACCCCTCCACTTT. Its protein product is CASSVGDRLYSPLHF.

The V gene is TRBV7-2, the J gene TRBJ2-3; maybe TRBD2 (6 bases). CDR1 and CDR2 (germline): SGHTA, FQGNSA. The CDR3 contains 17 residues. V was shortened by 1 base and J by 0 bases, with 14 bases between the two germline ends. Here the CDR3 reads CASSLDPRGTSTDTQYF. Written as DNA, the CDR3 is TGTGCCAGCAGCTTAGACCCCCGCGGGACTAGCACAGATACGCAGTATTTT.

This clone was recorded a few times. The chain employs TRBV4-1 and TRBJ1-5; TRBD1 might be the D (5 bases). The CDR3 has 13 amino acids. Trimming stripped 3 bases from V and 5 bases from J, with 8 bases between. Germline V gene lookup returns CDR1 MGHRA and CDR2 YSYEKL. The CDR3 DNA is TGCGCCAGCAGCCAGGGGCTATATCAGCCCCAGCATTTT. Protein product: CASSQGLYQPQHF.

Of note for this clone: The sample carries other DNA sequences with the same CDR3. The chain uses TRBV6-1 and TRBJ1-5; the D gene is possibly TRBD1 (6 bases). Trimming shortened V by 4 bases and J by 4 bases, and 11 bases separated the two germline ends. The CDR3 totals 14 residues. Germline values: CDR1 MNHNS, CDR2 SASEGT. The CDR3: CASSGTGSNQPQHF. CDR3 DNA sequence: TGTGCCAGCAGTGGAACAGGGTCGAATCAGCCCCAGCATTTT.

Concerning this clone itself: Other DNA variants within this sample encode the same CDR3. The chain uses TRBV25-1 and TRBJ2-3; 7 bases are shared with TRBD1. This CDR3 comprises 13 residues. Germline V gene data show CDR1 as MGHDK and CDR2 as SYGVNS. Trimming took 6 bases from V and 2 from J; bases not matched to a gene: 2. The CDR3 reads CASRGQFTDTQYF. CDR3 nucleotides: TGTGCCAGCAGGGGACAGTTCACAGATACGCAGTATTTT.